This T cell receptor (beta chain) was obtained from a study of T cells in narcolepsy. Study-level results: Comparing one patient's CSF and blood CD4+ clonotypes highlighted HCRT- and TRIB2-specific autoreactive clonotypes.

Repertoires were generated with immunoSEQ multiplex PCR, while TCRdb's copy carries only in-frame clones and drops some. Here the sample spans approximately 11,000 clones, around 94% being singletons. Germline CDR1 is LNHDA and CDR2 is SQIVND (reference sequence). The V end was cut by 1 base, the J end by 6 bases, with 7 bases between. This CDR3 is 13 amino acids long. Worth noting for this clone: Its cognate antigen is unknown.

The rearrangement links TRBV19 to TRBJ1-5; D is unresolved. This receptor was taken from a human donor with narcolepsy. The sequenced sample consisted of CD45RA- memory CD4+ T cells from PBMCs. CDR3 loop: CASSIALGQPQHF. Written as DNA, the CDR3 is TGTGCCAGTAGTATAGCGCTAGGTCAGCCCCAGCATTTT.